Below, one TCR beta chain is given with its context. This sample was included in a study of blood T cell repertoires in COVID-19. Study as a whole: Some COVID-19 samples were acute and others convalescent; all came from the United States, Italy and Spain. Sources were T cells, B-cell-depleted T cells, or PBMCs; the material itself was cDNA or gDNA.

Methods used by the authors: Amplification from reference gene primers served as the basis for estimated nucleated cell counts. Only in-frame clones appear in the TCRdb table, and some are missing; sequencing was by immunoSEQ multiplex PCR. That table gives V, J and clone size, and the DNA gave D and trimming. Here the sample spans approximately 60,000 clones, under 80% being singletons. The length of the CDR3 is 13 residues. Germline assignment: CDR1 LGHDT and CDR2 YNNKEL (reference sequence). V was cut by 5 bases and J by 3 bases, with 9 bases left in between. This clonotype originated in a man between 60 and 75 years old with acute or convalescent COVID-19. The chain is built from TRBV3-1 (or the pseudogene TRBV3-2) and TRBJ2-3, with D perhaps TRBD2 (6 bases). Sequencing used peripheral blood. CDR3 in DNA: TGTGCCAGCAGCGTGCGGGGAACAGATACGCAGTATTTT. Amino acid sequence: CASSVRGTDTQYF.